This TCR beta chain was sequenced for a study of tumor-infiltrating lymphocytes in primary liver carcinoma. Study-wide findings and caveats: Tumor-adjacent and tumor-blood pairs overlapped less than tumor region pairs did. Tumors reached a significantly greater top-250-clone fraction than blood did (p = 0.039).

A note on this clonotype: Antigen: not known. A much larger clone is a single base away; this may be a read error. The conserved phenylalanine or tryptophan normally closing the CDR3 is absent here, so this likely arose from a read error.

Without any cell sorting, roughly 18-30 mg of bulk tissue yielded co-extracted RNA and DNA. Surgeons treated the primary liver carcinoma of the patients by surgical resection. Constant-region priming of about 520 ng total RNA yielded TCR beta cDNA. TCR beta libraries came from three nested multiplex PCR rounds using slightly modified ARM-PCR. TCRdb itself ran the multiplex PCR reads through MiXCR, one entry per CDR3 protein. The sample lists approximately 73,000 distinct CDR3 sequences; roughly two thirds were seen once. The sequencing sample was made of liver tumor tissue from sampling region 4. Subset indicated: tumor region T4, right-lateral pole. The sequence derives from a man aged 35-49 years with primary liver carcinoma and hepatitis B virus infection.

The CDR3 loop is CASKMGLDQPQHL. Here the CDR3 DNA reads TGTGCCAGCAAGATGGGACTGGATCAGCCCCAGCATCTT. The V call is TRBV7-8, the J call TRBJ1-5, with D possibly TRBD1 on 5 matching bases. Germline V gene lookup returns CDR1 SGHVS and CDR2 FQNEAQ. The CDR3 spans 13 residues. Trimming stripped 7 bases from V and 5 bases from J, with 12 bases between.